The 28 T cell receptor beta chains presented below share a single source sample, sequenced in a study of blood T cell repertoires in COVID-19. The protocol was immunoSEQ multiplex PCR, while the TCRdb copy is restricted to in-frame clones and leaves out a portion. The sample has approximately 40,000 clones, 90% seen once. The specimen sequenced was peripheral blood. The receptors derive from a human donor in a cohort sampled during active COVID-19.

The chain joins TRBV5-1 to TRBJ2-1; 9 nucleotides agree with TRBD2. The CDR3 has 16 amino acids. CDR1 SGHRS and CDR2 YFSETQ come from the germline V gene. V dropped 4 bases and J dropped 6; count of bases not matched to a gene: 11. In DNA form, the CDR3 reads TGCGCCAGCAGCCTTAGTAGCGGGAGTGGGGCCAATGAGCAGTTCTTC. Protein sequence: CASSLSSGSGANEQFF.

V is TRBV27 and J is TRBJ1-1; no clear D. Germline V CDR1 and CDR2: MNHEY, SMNVEV (reference sequence). V lost 6 bases and J lost 5, with 13 bases in between. The CDR3 has 13 residues. The CDR3 loop reads CASSFGARTEAFF. CDR3 in DNA: TGTGCCAGCAGCTTCGGAGCGCGAACTGAAGCTTTCTTT.

The chain couples TRBV7-6 to TRBJ2-2; D might be TRBD1 (5 bases). The germline V and J ends were trimmed by 5 bases and 0 bases, with 13 bases remaining between them. CDR1 is SGHVS, CDR2 FNYEAQ, per germline. The CDR3 is 16 residues long. The CDR3 DNA reads TGTGCCAGCAGCCAACAGGTCGTGACGAACACCGGGGAGCTGTTTTTT. As protein: CASSQQVVTNTGELFF.

The CDR3 DNA follows: TGCGCCAGCAGCCAAGTTTCGGGAGCCTCCTACGAGCAGTACTTC. Protein sequence: CASSQVSGASYEQYF. J is TRBJ2-7 and V is TRBV4-3, with D possibly being TRBD2 (6 bases). Germline V lookup: CDR1 LGHNA, CDR2 YSLEER. V was cut by 1 base and J by 0 bases, with 10 bases left in between. The CDR3 runs 15 residues.

The V gene is TRBV28, the J gene TRBJ1-5; unclear D gene. This CDR3 has 15 residues. Trimming removed 7 bases at V and 3 bases at J, with 16 bases between. Per the germline V gene, CDR1 is MDHEN and CDR2 is SYDVKM. CDR3 DNA sequence: TGTGCCAGCACCAAACCCAGTACCCCCAATCAGCCCCAGCATTTT. Amino acids: CASTKPSTPNQPQHF.

The CDR3 region is CASSELPTLGTEAFF. The CDR3, as DNA: TGCGCCAGCAGTGAATTACCCACCCTAGGCACTGAAGCTTTCTTT. The chain carries TRBV10-1 and TRBJ1-1, with D unresolved. The germline V and J ends were trimmed by 3 bases and 4 bases, with 15 bases remaining between them. Per germline, CDR1 WNHNN and CDR2 SYGVQD (reference sequence). CDR3 length: 15 amino acids.

The chain joins TRBV28 to TRBJ2-7, with unresolved D. Germline assignment: CDR1 MDHEN and CDR2 SYDVKM. This CDR3 contains 14 residues. Trimming shortened V by 11 bases and J by 0 bases, and 17 bases separated the two germline ends. CDR3 sequence: CAARGPLSSYEQYF. CDR3 DNA sequence: TGTGCCGCCCGAGGCCCGCTTAGCTCCTACGAGCAGTACTTC.

The chain carries TRBV9 and TRBJ1-2, with D possibly TRBD1 on 5 matching bases. The CDR3 runs to 15 residues. Germline V gene lookup returns CDR1 SGDLS and CDR2 YYNGEE. V was trimmed by 2 bases and J by 1 base, leaving 12 bases between them. The CDR3 is CASSVGGALNYGYTF. DNA of the CDR3: TGTGCCAGCAGCGTCGGAGGGGCCCTTAACTATGGCTACACCTTC.

The chain uses TRBV27 and TRBJ2-7; TRBD1 aligns across 8 bases. CDR3 size: 13 residues. Germline-derived CDR1 and CDR2 are MNHEY and SMNVEV (reference sequence). J gave up 3 bases and V 6 bases, and 4 bases lay outside the gene matches. Written as DNA, the CDR3 is TGTGCCAGCAGACGGACAGGGAGCTACGAGCAGTACTTC. This encodes CASRRTGSYEQYF.

This chain joins TRBV11-2 and TRBJ2-7; TRBD2 might be the D (5 bases). The germline V gene has CDR1 SGHAT and CDR2 FQNNGV. V was pared by 1 base and J by 0 bases, with 7 bases between. The CDR3 has 14 amino acids. The CDR3 region has the DNA TGTGCCAGCAGCTTAGCACGGGGCTCCTACGAGCAGTACTTC. The encoded protein is CASSLARGSYEQYF.

This clone was detected only once. This chain joins TRBV6-1 and TRBJ2-2; a possible D gene is TRBD2 (6 bases). In germline, CDR1 is MNHNS, CDR2 SASEGT. The CDR3 is made up of 15 amino acids. Trimming removed 5 bases at V and 7 bases at J, with 17 bases between. The chain's CDR3 is CASSWWEERSGELFF. The CDR3 bases are TGTGCCAGCAGTTGGTGGGAGGAACGTAGCGGGGAGCTGTTTTTT.

The rearrangement links TRBV7-6 to TRBJ2-1, with 8 positions matching TRBD2. Per the germline V gene, CDR1 is SGHVS and CDR2 is FNYEAQ. The V segment lost 3 bases and the J segment 4 bases; nucleotides outside the gene matches: 14. This CDR3 is 18 amino acids long. CDR3 nucleotides: TGTGCCAGCAGCTTGCGACCGGAGGGGACTAGTACTTACAATGAGCAGTTCTTC. This translates into CASSLRPEGTSTYNEQFF.

This chain links TRBV6-4 with TRBJ2-2, with 13 nucleotides matching TRBD2. CDR1 is MRHNA and CDR2 is SNTAGT in the germline V gene. The CDR3 sequence is 18 residues long. V gave up 0 bases and J gave up 3 bases; unmatched junction bases: 4. The CDR3 reads CASSDSRLAGGDTGELFF. CDR3 DNA sequence: TGTGCCAGCAGTGACTCCCGACTAGCGGGAGGAGACACCGGGGAGCTGTTTTTT.

The rearrangement joins TRBV9 to TRBJ2-5; tentative D call: TRBD1 (6 bases). The CDR3 loop spans 14 amino acids. Germline V lookup: CDR1 SGDLS, CDR2 YYNGEE. The V and J ends lost 4 bases and 1 base respectively, with 11 bases between them. CDR3 sequence reads: CASSRDRRQETQYF. The CDR3 DNA follows: TGTGCCAGCAGCCGAGACAGGCGCCAAGAGACCCAGTACTTC.

This rearrangement joins TRBV5-4 to TRBJ2-3; D not certain. The CDR3 consists of 15 residues. Between the trimmed V and J ends, which lost 1 base and 0 bases, there was a span of 9 bases. Germline V CDR1 and CDR2: SGHNT, YYREEE (reference sequence). DNA for the CDR3: TGTGCCAGCAGCTTGATGGCGGTTAGCACAGATACGCAGTATTTT. Translation gives CASSLMAVSTDTQYF.

This chain joins TRBV28 and TRBJ1-3; the match to TRBD1 covers 7 bases. The J segment lost 2 bases and the V segment lost 4 bases, leaving 8 bases of the junction unmatched. The CDR3 has 16 residues. Germline-derived CDR1 and CDR2 are MDHEN and SYDVKM. CDR3 residues: CASSSGGQDAGNTIYF. In nucleotides, the CDR3 is TGTGCCAGCAGTTCCGGAGGACAGGACGCTGGAAACACCATATATTTT.

The V gene is TRBV6-2 or TRBV6-3, the J gene TRBJ1-2; weak D call: TRBD1 (6 bases). Per the germline V gene, CDR1 is MNHEY and CDR2 is SVGEGT. This CDR3 region has 15 residues. V lost 0 bases and J 6 bases, leaving 14 bases between the germline ends. The CDR3 spells CASSYSRGTLDGYTF. CDR3 DNA sequence: TGTGCCAGCAGTTACTCGAGGGGGACCCTCGATGGCTACACCTTC.

V usage is TRBV11-2 and J usage is TRBJ2-5; D may be TRBD1 (5 bases). This CDR3 is 15 amino acids long. The germline V gene has CDR1 SGHAT and CDR2 FQNNGV. The ends were cut back, 4 bases at V and 0 bases at J, with 12 bases in the middle. CDR3 in amino acids: CASSSGTGYQETQYF. DNA of the CDR3: TGTGCCAGCAGCTCCGGAACAGGATACCAAGAGACCCAGTACTTC.

V usage is TRBV3-1 (or the pseudogene TRBV3-2) and J usage is TRBJ1-3, with unresolved D. The CDR3 contains 15 residues. With 2 bases removed from V and 0 bases from J, the gap between germline ends came to 8 bases. Germline lookup yields CDR1 LGHDT and CDR2 YNNKEL (reference sequence). CDR3 DNA: TGTGCCAGCAGCCAACACGGGAGCTCTGGAAACACCATATATTTT. Protein product: CASSQHGSSGNTIYF.

This chain uses TRBV7-2 with TRBJ1-6; maybe TRBD1 (5 bases). This CDR3 is built from 16 residues. Germline-derived CDR1 and CDR2 are SGHTA and FQGNSA. V lost 4 bases and J lost 7, with 17 bases in between. The DNA of the CDR3 is TGTGCCAGCAGCTCCCAGGCGGGGGTACAAAATTCACCCCTCCACTTT. This codes for CASSSQAGVQNSPLHF.

The chain joins TRBV21-1 to TRBJ2-7; the table gives TRBD1 as D, unverified against the DNA. TRBV21-1 is recorded as a pseudogene. The length of the CDR3 is 16 residues. The chain's CDR3 is CASSKEGQGPSYEQYF. CDR3 DNA sequence: TGTGCCAGCAGCAAAGAGGGACAGGGGCCCAGCTACGAGCAGTACTTC.

V gene TRBV25-1 combines with J gene TRBJ2-5, with a possible D match to TRBD1 (5 bases). CDR1 and CDR2 from the germline V gene are MGHDK and SYGVNS. Trimming took 6 bases from V and 4 from J, leaving 12 bases between them. CDR3 length equals 13 residues. CDR3 loop: CASRSGMGETQYF. The DNA for the CDR3 is TGTGCCAGCAGATCAGGGATGGGAGAGACCCAGTACTTC.

The chain employs TRBV5-1 and TRBJ2-3, with D maybe TRBD2 (5 bases). Trimming shortened V by 3 bases and J by 7 bases, and 12 bases separated the two germline ends. CDR1 and CDR2 (germline): SGHRS, YFSETQ. This CDR3 has 13 amino acids. The CDR3 bases are TGCGCCAGCAGCTCCGAGGGTACCCATACGCAGTATTTT. It translates to CASSSEGTHTQYF.

This clone came up a few times. The genes are TRBV18 and TRBJ1-5; D is ambiguous. Trimming cost V 3 bases and J 7 bases, with 19 bases left between them. Germline-derived CDR1 and CDR2 are KGHSH and LQKENI. The CDR3 is 16 amino acids. CDR3 amino acids: CASSPYPSGGKQPQHF. The CDR3 DNA follows: TGTGCCAGCTCACCCTATCCGTCTGGAGGTAAGCAGCCCCAGCATTTT.

A note on this clone: The CDR3 end shows no conserved phenylalanine or tryptophan, and so a read error is likely. Because the CDR3's place on the DNA is in doubt, the DNA is left out and the CDR3 is given as listed by TCRdb. The chain recombines TRBV12-1 with TRBJ1-2; the table gives TRBD1 as D, unverified against the DNA. TRBV12-1 corresponds to a pseudogene. 11 amino acids form the CDR3, both terminal residues included. The CDR3 loop is CASSFEVQGQK.

The chain joins TRBV14 to TRBJ1-1, with 10 bases matching TRBD1. CDR1 and CDR2 from the germline V gene are SGHDN and FVKESK. The CDR3 loop spans 16 amino acids. With 4 bases clipped from V and 5 bases from J, the junction kept 10 bases outside the gene matches. The CDR3 bases are TGTGCCAGCAGCCCGGACAGGGGGGTATTTTTTACTGAAGCTTTCTTT. Encoded protein: CASSPDRGVFFTEAFF.

This clone has only one observation. This rearrangement joins TRBV12-3 or TRBV12-4 to TRBJ2-1; D gene uncertain. The CDR3 is 11 residues long. V was shortened by 6 bases and J by 4 bases, with 4 bases between the two germline ends. CDR3 in amino acids: CASSQYNEQFF. As DNA, the CDR3 is TGTGCCAGCAGCCAATACAATGAGCAGTTCTTC.

The rearrangement links TRBV9 to TRBJ1-1, with D unclear. The V and J ends lost 0 bases and 0 bases respectively, with 9 bases between them. Germline V CDR1 and CDR2: SGDLS, YYNGEE. The CDR3 runs to 15 residues. The CDR3 DNA is TGTGCCAGCAGCGTAGCCTCTATAATGAACACTGAAGCTTTCTTT. Translating it yields CASSVASIMNTEAFF. Supplemented by reference TRBV9 and TRBJ1-1, the full variable domain reads DSGVTQTPKHLITATGQRVTLRCSPRSGDLSVYWYQQSLDQGLQFLIQYYNGEERAKGNILERFSAQQFPDLHSELNLSSLELGDSALYFCASSVASIMNTEAFFGQGTRLTVV.